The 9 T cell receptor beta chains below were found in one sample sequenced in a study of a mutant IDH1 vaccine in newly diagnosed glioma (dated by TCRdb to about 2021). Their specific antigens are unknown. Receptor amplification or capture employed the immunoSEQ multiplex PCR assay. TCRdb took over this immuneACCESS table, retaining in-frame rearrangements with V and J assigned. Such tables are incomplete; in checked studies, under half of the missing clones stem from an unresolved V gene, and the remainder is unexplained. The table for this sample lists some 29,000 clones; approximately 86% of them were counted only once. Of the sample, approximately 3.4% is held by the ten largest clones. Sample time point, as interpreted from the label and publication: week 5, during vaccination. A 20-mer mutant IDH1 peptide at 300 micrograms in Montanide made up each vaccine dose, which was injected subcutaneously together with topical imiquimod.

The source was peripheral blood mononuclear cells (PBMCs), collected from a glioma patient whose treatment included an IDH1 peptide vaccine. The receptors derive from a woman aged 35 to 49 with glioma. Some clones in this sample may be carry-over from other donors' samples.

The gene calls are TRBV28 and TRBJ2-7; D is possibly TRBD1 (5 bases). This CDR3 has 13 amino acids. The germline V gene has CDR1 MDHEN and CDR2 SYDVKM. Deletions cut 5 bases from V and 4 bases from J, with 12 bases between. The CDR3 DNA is TGTGCCAGCAGTCCCCAGGGTGGGTACGAGCAGTACTTC. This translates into CASSPQGGYEQYF.

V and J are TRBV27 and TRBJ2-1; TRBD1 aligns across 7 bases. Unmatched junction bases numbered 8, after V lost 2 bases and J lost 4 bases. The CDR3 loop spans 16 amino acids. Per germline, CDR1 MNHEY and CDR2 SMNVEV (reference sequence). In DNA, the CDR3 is TGTGCCAGCAGTTTAAGAGGACAGGCGTTTTACAATGAGCAGTTCTTC. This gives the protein CASSLRGQAFYNEQFF.

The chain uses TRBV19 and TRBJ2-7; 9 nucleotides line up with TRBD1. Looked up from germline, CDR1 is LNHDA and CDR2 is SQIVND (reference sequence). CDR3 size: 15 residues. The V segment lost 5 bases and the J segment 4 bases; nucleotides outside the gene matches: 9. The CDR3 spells CASSLDRGDSYEQYF. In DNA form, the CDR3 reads TGTGCCAGTAGTCTCGACAGGGGGGATTCGTACGAGCAGTACTTC.

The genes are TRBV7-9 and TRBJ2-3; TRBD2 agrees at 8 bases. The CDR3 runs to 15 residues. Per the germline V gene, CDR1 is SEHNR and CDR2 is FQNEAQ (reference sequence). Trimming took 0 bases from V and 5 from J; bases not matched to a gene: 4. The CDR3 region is CASSLAGGARDTQYF. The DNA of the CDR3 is TGTGCCAGCAGCTTAGCCGGGGGGGCGAGAGATACGCAGTATTTT.

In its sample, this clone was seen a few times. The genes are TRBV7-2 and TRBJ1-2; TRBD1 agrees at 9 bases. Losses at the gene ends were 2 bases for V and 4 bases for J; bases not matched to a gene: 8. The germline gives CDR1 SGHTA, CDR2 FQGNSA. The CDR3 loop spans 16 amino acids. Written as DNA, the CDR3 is TGTGCCAGCAGCTTACATACAGGGGGCGGAATCTATGGCTACACCTTC. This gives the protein CASSLHTGGGIYGYTF. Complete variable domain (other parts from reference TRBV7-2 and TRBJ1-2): GAGVSQSPSNKVTEKGKDVELRCDPISGHTALYWYRQSLGQGLEFLIYFQGNSAPDKSGLPSDRFSAERTGGSVSTLTIQRTQQEDSAVYLCASSLHTGGGIYGYTFGSGTRLTVV.

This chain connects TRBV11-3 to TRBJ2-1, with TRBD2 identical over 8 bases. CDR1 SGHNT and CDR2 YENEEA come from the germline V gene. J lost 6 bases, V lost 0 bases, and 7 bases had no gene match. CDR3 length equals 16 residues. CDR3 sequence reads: CASSLDPRGRRNEQFF. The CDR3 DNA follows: TGTGCCAGCAGCTTAGATCCCCGCGGGAGGCGCAATGAGCAGTTCTTC.

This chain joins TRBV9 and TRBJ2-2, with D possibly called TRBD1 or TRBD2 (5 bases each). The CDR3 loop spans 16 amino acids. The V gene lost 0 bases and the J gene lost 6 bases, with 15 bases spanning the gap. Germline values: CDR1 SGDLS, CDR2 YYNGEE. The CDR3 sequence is CASSVDGGIGPGELFF. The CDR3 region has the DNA TGTGCCAGCAGCGTAGATGGGGGAATCGGACCCGGGGAGCTGTTTTTT. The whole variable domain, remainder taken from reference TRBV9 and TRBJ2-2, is DSGVTQTPKHLITATGQRVTLRCSPRSGDLSVYWYQQSLDQGLQFLIQYYNGEERAKGNILERFSAQQFPDLHSELNLSSLELGDSALYFCASSVDGGIGPGELFFGEGSRLTVL.

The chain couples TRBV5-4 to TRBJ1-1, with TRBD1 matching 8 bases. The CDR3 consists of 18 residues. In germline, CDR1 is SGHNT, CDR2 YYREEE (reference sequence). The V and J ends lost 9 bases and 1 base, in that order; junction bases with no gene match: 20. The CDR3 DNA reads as TGTGCCACCGAGGGGCGCAACAGGGGGGCTGTCAGGAACACTGAAGCTTTCTTT. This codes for CATEGRNRGAVRNTEAFF.

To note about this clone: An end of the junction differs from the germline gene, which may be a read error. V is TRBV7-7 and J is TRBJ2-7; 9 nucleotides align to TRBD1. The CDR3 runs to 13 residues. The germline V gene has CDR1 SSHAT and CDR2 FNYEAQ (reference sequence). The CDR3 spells CASSLDRGGEQYF. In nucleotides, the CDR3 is TGTGCTAGCAGCTTGGACAGGGGTGGAGAGCAGTACTTC.